This is a list of T cell receptor beta chains from one sample in a study of shared clonotypes between healthy human individuals. Clones were sequenced by immunoSEQ multiplex PCR, and TCRdb holds only the in-frame ones, with some missing. The table records more than 2 million clones, over 85% of them present only once. The sample consisted of naive CD4+ T cells sorted from blood. These receptors all come from a man younger than 30 in good health. Each CDR3 is given with its conserved first and last residue. A D gene is named only where the DNA matches it firmly.

>14|.|TRBJ1-6|TRBV6-5
CASSYSGTDSPLHF
>14|.|TRBJ1-1|TRBV2
CASRVPIMNTEAFF
>14|.|TRBJ1-5|TRBV2
CASRGNPRNQPQHF
>13|.|TRBJ1-2|TRBV6-1
CASGYGIVYGYTF
>15|TRBD1|TRBJ2-3|TRBV5-1
CASSAGQGLTDTQYF
>14|TRBD1|TRBJ1-1|TRBV2
CASRKTGANTEAFF
>14|TRBD2|TRBJ2-7|TRBV7-2
CASSLERGPHEQYF
>15|.|TRBJ2-1|TRBV10-2
CASSSSGKGDNEQFF
>13|TRBD1|TRBJ1-2|TRBV19
CASSDRDHYGYTF
>13|.|TRBJ2-3|TRBV5-4
CASSPSNTDTQYF